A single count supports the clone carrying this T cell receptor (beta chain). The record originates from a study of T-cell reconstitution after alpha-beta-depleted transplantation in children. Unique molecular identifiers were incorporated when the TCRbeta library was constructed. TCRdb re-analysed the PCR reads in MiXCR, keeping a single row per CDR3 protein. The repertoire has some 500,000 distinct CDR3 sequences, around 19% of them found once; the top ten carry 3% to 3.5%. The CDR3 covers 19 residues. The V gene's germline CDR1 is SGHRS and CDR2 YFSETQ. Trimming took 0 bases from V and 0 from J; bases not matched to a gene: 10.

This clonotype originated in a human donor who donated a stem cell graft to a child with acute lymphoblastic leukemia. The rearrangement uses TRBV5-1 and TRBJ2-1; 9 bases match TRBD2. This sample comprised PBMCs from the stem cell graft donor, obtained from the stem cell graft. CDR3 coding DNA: TGCGCCAGCAGCTTGGGGTCGGCTCTAGCGGGATTCTCCTACAATGAGCAGTTCTTC. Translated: CASSLGSALAGFSYNEQFF.